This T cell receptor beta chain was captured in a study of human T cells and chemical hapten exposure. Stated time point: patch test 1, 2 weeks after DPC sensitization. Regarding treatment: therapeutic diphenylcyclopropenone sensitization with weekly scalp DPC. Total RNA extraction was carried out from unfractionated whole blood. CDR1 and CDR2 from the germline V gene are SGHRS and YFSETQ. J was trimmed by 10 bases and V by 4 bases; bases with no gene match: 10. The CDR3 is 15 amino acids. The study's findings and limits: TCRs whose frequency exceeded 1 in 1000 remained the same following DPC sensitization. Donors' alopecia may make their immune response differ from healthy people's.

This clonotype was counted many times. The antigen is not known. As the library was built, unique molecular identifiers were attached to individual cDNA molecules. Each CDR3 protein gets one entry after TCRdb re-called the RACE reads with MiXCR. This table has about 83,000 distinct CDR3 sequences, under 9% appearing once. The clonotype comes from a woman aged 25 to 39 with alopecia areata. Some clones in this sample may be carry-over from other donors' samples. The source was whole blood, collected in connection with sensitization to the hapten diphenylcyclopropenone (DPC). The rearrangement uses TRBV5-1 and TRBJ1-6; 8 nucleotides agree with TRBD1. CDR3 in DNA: TGCGCCAGCAGCGCCAGGACAGGGCTAGAGTCACCCCTCCACTTT. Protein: CASSARTGLESPLHF.